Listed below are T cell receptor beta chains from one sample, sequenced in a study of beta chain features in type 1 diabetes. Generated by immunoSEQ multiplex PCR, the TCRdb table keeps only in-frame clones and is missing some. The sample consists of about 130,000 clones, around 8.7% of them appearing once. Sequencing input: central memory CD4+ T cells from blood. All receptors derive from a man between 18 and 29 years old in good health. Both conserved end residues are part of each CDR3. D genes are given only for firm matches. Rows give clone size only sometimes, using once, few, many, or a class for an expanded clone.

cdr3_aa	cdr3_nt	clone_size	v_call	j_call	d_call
CASSYWRNTGELFF	TGTGCCAGCAGTTATTGGAGGAACACCGGGGAGCTGTTTTTT	NA	TRBV6-5	TRBJ2-2	NA
CAISETSGANTGELFF	TGTGCCATCAGTGAAACTAGCGGGGCCAACACCGGGGAGCTGTTTTTT	few	TRBV10-3	TRBJ2-2	TRBD2
CASSSRQGRETQYF	TGTGCCAGCAGCTCCAGACAGGGACGAGAGACCCAGTACTTC	NA	TRBV7-2	TRBJ2-5	TRBD1
CAISEGRDQPQHF	TGTGCCATCAGTGAGGGGAGAGATCAGCCCCAGCATTTT	few	TRBV10-3	TRBJ1-5	NA
CASSLYANTYNEQFF	TGTGCCAGCAGCTTATACGCGAATACCTACAATGAGCAGTTCTTC	NA	TRBV7-3	TRBJ2-1	NA
CASSQPTPSVYNEQFF	TGCGCCAGCAGCCAACCGACTCCTTCGGTCTACAATGAGCAGTTCTTC	many	TRBV4-1	TRBJ2-1	NA
CASSPTGGRSVQYF	TGTGCCAGTAGTCCGACAGGGGGCCGGTCGGTGCAGTACTTC	few	TRBV19	TRBJ2-7	TRBD1
CASSLGNRNEKLFF	TGTGCCAGCAGCCTAGGGAACAGGAATGAAAAACTGTTTTTT	NA	TRBV7-2	TRBJ1-4	NA
CASSMGSNSPLHF	TGTGCCAGTAGTATGGGCAGCAATTCACCCCTCCACTTT	few	TRBV19	TRBJ1-6	NA
CASGLATGMVEQFF	TGTGCCAGCGGGTTGGCTACGGGGATGGTTGAGCAGTTCTTC	NA	TRBV28	TRBJ2-1	NA
CASSHQGGPNTGELFF	TGTGCCAGCAGCCATCAGGGGGGCCCGAACACCGGGGAGCTGTTTTTT	NA	TRBV7-8	TRBJ2-2	NA
CASRSGGAETQYF	TGTGCCAGCAGGTCAGGGGGCGCAGAGACCCAGTACTTC	few	TRBV6-6	TRBJ2-5	TRBD1
CASSSTGGYSPLHF	TGTGCCAGCAGCTCGACAGGGGGTTATTCACCCCTCCACTTT	NA	TRBV6-5	TRBJ1-6	TRBD1
CASSFGGSDTQYF	TGTGCCAGCAGCTTCGGGGGGTCCGATACGCAGTATTTT	NA	TRBV7-8	TRBJ2-3	TRBD2
CASSVDRGTDTQYF	TGTGCCAGCAGCGTTGACAGGGGCACAGATACGCAGTATTTT	NA	TRBV5-4	TRBJ2-3	TRBD1
CASSVGNQGPYEKLFF	TGTGCCAGCAGCGTAGGCAATCAGGGGCCGTATGAAAAACTGTTTTTT	NA	TRBV9	TRBJ1-4	NA
CATSRPGTRQPQHF	TGTGCCACCAGCAGACCCGGGACACGACAGCCCCAGCATTTT	NA	TRBV15	TRBJ1-5	NA
CASSEGTGGSYEQYF	TGTGCCAGCAGTGAAGGGACAGGGGGTAGCTACGAGCAGTACTTC	few	TRBV25-1	TRBJ2-7	TRBD1
CASSQAPTGDNQPQHF	TGTGCCAGCAGCCAAGCTCCAACAGGGGATAATCAGCCCCAGCATTTT	NA	TRBV4-2	TRBJ1-5	TRBD1
CASSPPGGGDQPQHF	TGTGCCAGCTCCCCTCCCGGGGGAGGCGATCAGCCCCAGCATTTT	NA	TRBV18	TRBJ1-5	NA
CASGLAGTQETQYF	TGTGCCAGCGGCTTGGCGGGGACTCAAGAGACCCAGTACTTC	few	TRBV6-1	TRBJ2-5	NA
CASSSGQSGNTIYF	TGTGCCAGCAGCTCCGGACAGTCTGGAAACACCATATATTTT	NA	TRBV28	TRBJ1-3	NA
CAWGRGTENTDTQYF	TGTGCCTGGGGGCGGGGCACGGAAAACACAGATACGCAGTATTTT	NA	TRBV30	TRBJ2-3	NA
CASSLVAGLNEKLFF	TGTGCCAGCAGCTTAGTGGCGGGATTGAATGAAAAACTGTTTTTT	few	TRBV7-9	TRBJ1-4	NA
CASSEASPGYTF	TGTGCCAGCAGTGAAGCGTCCCCGGGCTACACCTTC	few	TRBV6-1	TRBJ1-2	NA
CASSHSSGGEETQYF	TGTGCCAGCAGCCATTCTAGCGGGGGGGAAGAGACCCAGTACTTC	few	TRBV7-9	TRBJ2-5	TRBD2
CASSPVNPAGAGNNEQFF	TGTGCCAGCAGCCCTGTGAATCCTGCTGGCGCAGGGAACAATGAGCAGTTCTTC	few	TRBV7-9	TRBJ2-1	NA
CASSYRDSSPYGYTF	TGTGCCAGCAGTTACCGGGACAGCTCCCCCTATGGCTACACCTTC	NA	TRBV6-5	TRBJ1-2	TRBD1
CASSDRADTDTQYF	TGTGCCAGCAGTGACAGGGCGGACACAGATACGCAGTATTTT	few	TRBV2	TRBJ2-3	NA
CASSLAEGTVNGYTF	TGCGCCAGCAGCTTGGCCGAGGGGACAGTAAATGGCTACACCTTC	NA	TRBV5-1	TRBJ1-2	TRBD1
CASSPGLRRVVGYTF	TGTGCCAGCAGCCCCGGGCTACGCAGGGTTGTTGGCTACACCTTC	NA	TRBV7-3	TRBJ1-2	NA
CSVGLTGRETQYF	TGCAGCGTCGGGTTGACAGGGAGAGAGACCCAGTACTTC	many	TRBV29-1	TRBJ2-5	TRBD1
CASSTGGQNTEAFF	TGTGCCAGCAGCACAGGGGGCCAGAACACTGAAGCTTTCTTT	few	TRBV13	TRBJ1-1	TRBD1
CATTPGQGISSNQPQHF	TGTGCCACCACCCCCGGACAGGGGATTTCGAGCAATCAGCCCCAGCATTTT	NA	TRBV10-3	TRBJ1-5	TRBD1
CASSTAGGLEKLFF	TGTGCCAGCAGCACGGCAGGGGGCCTTGAAAAACTGTTTTTT	few	TRBV7-2	TRBJ1-4	TRBD1
CASSLSPGVGGYTF	TGCGCCAGCAGCTTGTCCCCAGGGGTCGGCGGCTACACCTTC	few	TRBV5-1	TRBJ1-2	NA
CASSLGGSGSPLHF	TGTGCCAGCAGCTTAGGAGGGAGCGGATCACCCCTCCACTTT	NA	TRBV7-2	TRBJ1-6	NA
CASSYTQGRGETQYF	TGTGCCAGCAGTTATACACAGGGGAGAGGAGAGACCCAGTACTTC	NA	TRBV6-5	TRBJ2-5	TRBD1
CASSYRLAGGTDTQYF	TGTGCCAGCAGTTACCGACTAGCGGGGGGCACAGATACGCAGTATTTT	NA	TRBV6-5	TRBJ2-3	TRBD2
CASVPIHSGGTEAFF	TGTGCCAGTGTCCCAATCCACTCGGGAGGCACTGAAGCTTTCTTT	NA	TRBV6-1	TRBJ1-1	NA
CASSPTAGTGGNEQFF	TGTGCCAGCAGCCCCACGGCCGGGACAGGGGGTAATGAGCAGTTCTTC	NA	TRBV5-4	TRBJ2-1	TRBD1
CASSQGGGRSPLHF	TGTGCCAGCAGCCAAGGAGGAGGACGGTCACCCCTCCACTTT	few	TRBV7-2	TRBJ1-6	NA
CASSPGTTEAFF	TGTGCCAGCTCACCAGGGACTACTGAAGCTTTCTTT	many	TRBV18	TRBJ1-1	NA
CASSQVRGETQYF	TGTGCCAGCAGCCAAGTTAGGGGAGAGACCCAGTACTTC	NA	TRBV4-2	TRBJ2-5	NA
CATSRDLSGLAGGAPYEQYF	TGTGCCACCAGCAGAGATCTCTCAGGACTAGCGGGGGGGGCCCCCTACGAGCAGTACTTC	NA	TRBV15	TRBJ2-7	TRBD2
CASRPRQDGDQPQHF	TGTGCCAGCAGACCACGACAGGATGGGGATCAGCCCCAGCATTTT	few	TRBV2	TRBJ1-5	NA
CASSLVGGGASYEQYF	TGTGCCAGCAGCTTGGTTGGCGGGGGGGCCTCCTACGAGCAGTACTTC	NA	TRBV5-5	TRBJ2-7	TRBD2
CASSARDRALGEQFF	TGTGCCAGCAGCGCCCGGGACAGGGCCCTAGGTGAGCAGTTCTTC	many	TRBV13	TRBJ2-1	TRBD1
CASSKPAATGGETQYF	TGTGCCAGCAGCAAACCCGCCGCGACAGGGGGGGAGACCCAGTACTTC	NA	TRBV21-1	TRBJ2-5	NA
CASRLGSGGARGEQYF	TGTGCCAGCAGATTGGGAAGCGGGGGCGCCCGGGGCGAGCAGTACTTC	few	TRBV7-2	TRBJ2-7	TRBD2
CASSESGRGNSPLHF	TGTGCCAGCAGTGAATCGGGGAGGGGAAATTCACCCCTCCACTTT	few	TRBV25-1	TRBJ1-6	NA
CASSRTVQETQYF	TGTGCCAGCAGCCGGACAGTCCAAGAGACCCAGTACTTC	few	TRBV14	TRBJ2-5	NA
CASSALGSSSYEQYF	TGTGCCAGCAGCGCCCTAGGAAGCAGCTCCTACGAGCAGTACTTC	few	TRBV6-1	TRBJ2-7	NA
CASSLAGRDRVASF	TGTGCCAGCAGCTTAGCTGGCCGGGACAGGGTCGCTTCCTTT	NA	TRBV7-9	TRBJ1-1	TRBD1